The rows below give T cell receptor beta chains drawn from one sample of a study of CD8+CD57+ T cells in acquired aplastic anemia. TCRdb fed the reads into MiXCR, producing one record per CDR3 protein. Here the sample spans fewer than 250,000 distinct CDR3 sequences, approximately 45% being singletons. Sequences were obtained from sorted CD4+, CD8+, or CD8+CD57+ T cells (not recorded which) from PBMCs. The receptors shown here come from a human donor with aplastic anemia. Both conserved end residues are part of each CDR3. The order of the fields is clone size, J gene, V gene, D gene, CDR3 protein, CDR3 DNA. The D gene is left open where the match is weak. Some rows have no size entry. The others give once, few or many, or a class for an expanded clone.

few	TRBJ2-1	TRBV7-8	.	CASSLAPQGGEQFF	TGTGCCAGCAGCTTAGCCCCGCAGGGGGGTGAGCAGTTCTTC
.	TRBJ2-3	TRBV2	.	CASSENGASTDTQYF	TGTGCCAGCAGTGAAAACGGTGCAAGCACAGATACGCAGTATTTT
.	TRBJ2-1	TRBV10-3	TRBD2	CAISWTSGSSEQFF	TGTGCCATCAGTTGGACTAGCGGGAGCTCTGAGCAGTTCTTC
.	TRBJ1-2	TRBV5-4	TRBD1	CASSETGGDYGYTF	TGTGCCAGCAGCGAGACAGGGGGCGACTATGGCTACACCTTC
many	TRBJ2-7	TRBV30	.	CAWSSGDEQYF	TGTGCCTGGAGCTCGGGGGACGAGCAGTACTTC
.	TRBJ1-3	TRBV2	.	CASSDIYSGNTIYF	TGTGCCAGCAGCGACATCTACTCTGGAAACACCATATATTTT
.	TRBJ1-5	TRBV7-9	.	CASSPWMDSHEHF	TGTGCCAGCAGCCCCTGGATGGACAGCCACGAGCATTTT
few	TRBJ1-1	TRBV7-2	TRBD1	CASSLEQGAATEAFF	TGTGCCAGCAGCTTAGAACAGGGGGCGGCGACGGAAGCTTTCTTT
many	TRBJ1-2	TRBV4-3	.	CASSHEQGTSGYTF	TGCGCCAGCAGCCACGAGCAGGGTACGAGCGGCTACACCTTC
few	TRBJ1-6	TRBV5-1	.	CASSQRGTSHNSPLHF	TGCGCCAGCAGCCAGAGAGGGACAAGCCATAATTCACCCCTCCACTTT
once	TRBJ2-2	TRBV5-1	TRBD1	CASRPSGTGDANTGELFF	TGTGCCAGCAGGCCGTCGGGGACAGGGGACGCGAACACCGGGGAGCTGTTTTTT
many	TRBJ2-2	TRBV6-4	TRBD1	CASSEQGATGELFF	TGTGCCAGCAGTGAACAGGGGGCCACCGGGGAGCTGTTTTTT
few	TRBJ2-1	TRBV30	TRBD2	CAWTSGPDEQFF	TGTGCCTGGACTAGCGGTCCGGATGAGCAGTTCTTC
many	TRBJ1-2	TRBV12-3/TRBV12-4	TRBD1	CASRQGANYGYTF	TGTGCCAGCAGACAGGGGGCGAACTATGGCTACACCTTC
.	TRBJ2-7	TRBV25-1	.	CASSGPTRTYNEQYF	TGTGCCAGCAGTGGGCCGACTAGAACCTACAATGAGCAGTACTTC
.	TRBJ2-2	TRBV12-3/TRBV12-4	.	CASTRETAIGELVF	TGTGCCAGCACGAGGGAGACTGCCATCGGGGAGCTGGTTTTT
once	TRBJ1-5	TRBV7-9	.	CASSVGQGKPQHF	TGTGCCAGCAGCGTAGGGCAGGGTAAGCCCCAGCATTTT
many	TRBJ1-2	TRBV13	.	CASSLRTVDYGYTF	TGTGCCAGCAGCTTACGTACCGTGGACTATGGCTACACCTTC
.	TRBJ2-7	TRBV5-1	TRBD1	CASSPGDREVSYEQYF	TGCGCCAGCAGCCCCGGGGACAGGGAGGTTAGTTACGAGCAGTACTTC
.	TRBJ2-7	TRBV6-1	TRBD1	CASSGQGAWEQYF	TGTGCCAGCAGTGGTCAGGGGGCATGGGAGCAGTACTTC
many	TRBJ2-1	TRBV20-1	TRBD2	CSARGGGVHLHYNEQFF	TGCAGTGCTAGAGGGGGGGGGGTCCACCTACACTACAATGAGCAGTTCTTC
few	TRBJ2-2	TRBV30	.	CAWSVLEGAGELFF	TGTGCCTGGAGTGTACTTGAGGGGGCCGGGGAGCTGTTTTTT
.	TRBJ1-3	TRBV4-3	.	CASSQGAQGRSSNTIYF	TGCGCCAGCAGCCAGGGAGCGCAGGGCAGATCGAGTAACACCATATATTTT
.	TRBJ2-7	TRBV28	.	CASSLNRDDEQYF	TGTGCCAGCAGCCTCAACCGGGACGACGAGCAGTACTTC
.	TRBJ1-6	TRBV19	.	CASSIISGESPLHF	TGTGCCAGTAGTATTATTTCAGGGGAATCACCCCTCCACTTT
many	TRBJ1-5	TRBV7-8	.	CASSLQGWGQPQHF	TGTGCCAGCAGCTTACAGGGTTGGGGTCAGCCCCAGCATTTT
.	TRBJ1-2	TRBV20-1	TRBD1	CSARGTGEVGYTF	TGCAGTGCTAGAGGGACAGGGGAGGTTGGCTACACCTTC